These T cell receptor beta chains were read from a single sample in a study of cytomegalovirus exposure and HLA in healthy donors. TCRdb's table, derived via immunoSEQ multiplex PCR, lists solely in-frame clones and lacks some. The sample has 150,000 to 200,000 clones; roughly 77% are singletons. The sample taken for sequencing was PBMCs. The receptors derive from a woman aged 40 to 49 in good health and CMV-seropositive. Each CDR3 is given with its conserved first and last residue. The D gene is left open where the match is weak. Clone size, where shown, is once, few, many, or a class for clones that have expanded.

d_gene: TRBD1
abundance: NA
v_gene: TRBV4-3
j_gene: TRBJ1-1
CDR3aa: CASSQMTGRNTEAFF
CDR3nt: TGCGCCAGCAGCCAAATGACAGGGCGGAACACTGAAGCTTTCTTT

d_gene: NA
abundance: NA
v_gene: TRBV18
j_gene: TRBJ1-6
CDR3aa: CASSPIASRGSPLHF
CDR3nt: TGTGCCAGCTCACCGATAGCCTCTAGAGGTTCACCCCTCCACTTT

d_gene: TRBD1
abundance: few
v_gene: TRBV13
j_gene: TRBJ2-7
CDR3aa: CASSLDRGRSYEQYF
CDR3nt: TGTGCCAGCAGCTTAGACAGGGGTCGGTCCTACGAGCAGTACTTC

d_gene: NA
abundance: NA
v_gene: TRBV9
j_gene: TRBJ2-7
CDR3aa: CASSLGAGNYEQYF
CDR3nt: TGTGCCAGCAGCCTAGGGGCAGGGAACTACGAGCAGTACTTC

d_gene: NA
abundance: NA
v_gene: TRBV2
j_gene: TRBJ2-7
CDR3aa: CASSEQGLISYEQYF
CDR3nt: TGTGCCAGCAGTGAACAGGGACTGATCTCCTACGAGCAGTACTTC

d_gene: TRBD1
abundance: NA
v_gene: TRBV25-1
j_gene: TRBJ2-1
CDR3aa: CASSLGTVNEQFF
CDR3nt: TGTGCCAGCAGCTTGGGGACAGTCAATGAGCAGTTCTTC

d_gene: TRBD2
abundance: NA
v_gene: TRBV5-6
j_gene: TRBJ2-5
CDR3aa: CASSYSGTSATQYF
CDR3nt: TGTGCCAGCAGCTATAGCGGGACTAGTGCGACCCAGTACTTC

d_gene: NA
abundance: NA
v_gene: TRBV5-1
j_gene: TRBJ1-4
CDR3aa: CASSLGQGNEKLFF
CDR3nt: TGCGCCAGCAGCTTGGGCCAGGGAAATGAAAAACTGTTTTTT

d_gene: TRBD1
abundance: NA
v_gene: TRBV4-1
j_gene: TRBJ1-5
CDR3aa: CASSHRQGGNQPQHF
CDR3nt: TGCGCCAGCAGCCACCGACAGGGGGGCAATCAGCCCCAGCATTTT

d_gene: NA
abundance: NA
v_gene: TRBV7-2
j_gene: TRBJ1-4
CDR3aa: CASSSTPGARLFF
CDR3nt: TGTGCCAGCAGCAGTACACCAGGGGCTCGGCTGTTTTTT

d_gene: NA
abundance: few
v_gene: TRBV5-1
j_gene: TRBJ2-1
CDR3aa: CASSLEQRSSYNEQFF
CDR3nt: TGCGCCAGCAGCTTGGAGCAGCGTAGCTCCTACAATGAGCAGTTCTTC

d_gene: TRBD1
abundance: few
v_gene: TRBV7-2
j_gene: TRBJ2-2
CDR3aa: CASRGTVTGELFF
CDR3nt: TGTGCCAGCAGGGGGACAGTGACGGGGGAGCTGTTTTTT

d_gene: TRBD2
abundance: NA
v_gene: TRBV9
j_gene: TRBJ2-5
CDR3aa: CASSVATGTSGGSPRGNQETQYF
CDR3nt: TGTGCCAGCAGCGTAGCTACGGGGACTAGCGGGGGGTCACCGAGGGGAAACCAAGAGACCCAGTACTTC

d_gene: NA
abundance: once
v_gene: TRBV5-4
j_gene: TRBJ2-5
CDR3aa: CASSLPTNPQETQYF
CDR3nt: TGTGCCAGCAGCCTCCCAACAAACCCCCAAGAGACCCAGTACTTC

d_gene: NA
abundance: NA
v_gene: TRBV4-3
j_gene: TRBJ2-2
CDR3aa: CASSQDLVQVSGELFF
CDR3nt: TGCGCCAGCAGCCAAGATCTTGTTCAGGTTTCCGGGGAGCTGTTTTTT

d_gene: NA
abundance: NA
v_gene: TRBV29-1
j_gene: TRBJ2-7
CDR3aa: CSVDGNRVGEQYF
CDR3nt: TGCAGCGTTGATGGGAACAGGGTGGGCGAGCAGTACTTC

d_gene: TRBD2
abundance: NA
v_gene: TRBV10-1
j_gene: TRBJ2-3
CDR3aa: CASRSGVGADTQYF
CDR3nt: TGCGCCAGCAGGAGCGGGGTTGGTGCAGATACGCAGTATTTT

d_gene: TRBD2
abundance: NA
v_gene: TRBV18
j_gene: TRBJ2-3
CDR3aa: CASSPLPTSGTSSTDTQYF
CDR3nt: TGTGCCAGCTCACCATTGCCGACTAGCGGGACCTCTAGCACAGATACGCAGTATTTT

d_gene: NA
abundance: NA
v_gene: TRBV28
j_gene: TRBJ1-4
CDR3aa: CASKEGRREKLFF
CDR3nt: TGTGCCAGTAAGGAGGGAAGGAGGGAAAAACTGTTTTTT

d_gene: TRBD2
abundance: NA
v_gene: TRBV6-5
j_gene: TRBJ2-5
CDR3aa: CASRLAGRGEETQYF
CDR3nt: TGTGCCAGCAGGTTAGCGGGAAGGGGAGAAGAGACCCAGTACTTC

d_gene: NA
abundance: few
v_gene: TRBV5-1
j_gene: TRBJ1-2
CDR3aa: CASKESRAQNYGYTF
CDR3nt: TGCGCCAGCAAAGAGTCCAGGGCCCAAAACTATGGCTACACCTTC

d_gene: TRBD1
abundance: NA
v_gene: TRBV7-2
j_gene: TRBJ1-5
CDR3aa: CASSWGQGGEPQHF
CDR3nt: TGTGCCAGCAGCTGGGGGCAGGGGGGCGAGCCCCAGCATTTC

d_gene: TRBD2
abundance: NA
v_gene: TRBV10-3
j_gene: TRBJ2-7
CDR3aa: CAISDSTSGTYEQYF
CDR3nt: TGTGCCATCAGTGACTCAACTAGCGGCACCTACGAGCAGTACTTC

d_gene: TRBD2
abundance: NA
v_gene: TRBV6-5
j_gene: TRBJ2-3
CDR3aa: CASSRSGVSTDTQYF
CDR3nt: TGTGCCAGCAGTCGTAGCGGGGTAAGCACAGATACGCAGTATTTT

d_gene: NA
abundance: NA
v_gene: TRBV6-5
j_gene: TRBJ2-1
CDR3aa: CASSSPGGIQFF
CDR3nt: TGTGCCAGCAGTTCCCCCGGGGGAATTCAGTTCTTC

d_gene: TRBD2
abundance: NA
v_gene: TRBV11-3
j_gene: TRBJ2-2
CDR3aa: CASCFHTSGAGELFF
CDR3nt: TGTGCCAGCTGCTTCCATACTAGCGGGGCCGGGGAGCTGTTTTTT

d_gene: NA
abundance: NA
v_gene: TRBV6-5
j_gene: TRBJ1-2
CDR3aa: CASSQTGGPNYGYTF
CDR3nt: TGTGCCAGCAGCCAAACGGGGGGGCCTAACTATGGCTACACCTTC

d_gene: NA
abundance: NA
v_gene: TRBV7-9
j_gene: TRBJ1-5
CDR3aa: CASSRTGSNQPQHF
CDR3nt: TGTGCCAGCAGCCGTACAGGGAGCAATCAGCCCCAGCATTTT

d_gene: TRBD2
abundance: NA
v_gene: TRBV19
j_gene: TRBJ2-1
CDR3aa: CASSIRGTSGGAAYNEQFF
CDR3nt: TGTGCCAGTAGTATTAGAGGAACTAGCGGGGGGGCCGCCTACAATGAGCAGTTCTTC

d_gene: TRBD2
abundance: few
v_gene: TRBV13
j_gene: TRBJ2-5
CDR3aa: CASSLDGGAQETQYF
CDR3nt: TGTGCCAGCAGCTTAGACGGGGGGGCCCAAGAGACCCAGTACTTC

d_gene: TRBD2
abundance: NA
v_gene: TRBV10-1
j_gene: TRBJ2-3
CDR3aa: CASSELAGTPDTQYF
CDR3nt: TGCGCCAGCAGTGAGCTAGCGGGGACGCCGGATACGCAGTATTTT